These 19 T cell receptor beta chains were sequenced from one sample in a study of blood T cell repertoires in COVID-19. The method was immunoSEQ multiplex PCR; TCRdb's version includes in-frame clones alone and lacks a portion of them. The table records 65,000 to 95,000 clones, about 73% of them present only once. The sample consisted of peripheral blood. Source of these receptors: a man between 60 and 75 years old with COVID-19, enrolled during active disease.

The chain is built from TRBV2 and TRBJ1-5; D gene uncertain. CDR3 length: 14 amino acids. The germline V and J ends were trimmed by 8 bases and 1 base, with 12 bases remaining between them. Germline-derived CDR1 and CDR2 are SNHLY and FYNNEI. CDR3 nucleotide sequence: TGTGCCAGCGGGCCAATTCAAAGCAATCAGCCCCAGCATTTT. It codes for CASGPIQSNQPQHF.

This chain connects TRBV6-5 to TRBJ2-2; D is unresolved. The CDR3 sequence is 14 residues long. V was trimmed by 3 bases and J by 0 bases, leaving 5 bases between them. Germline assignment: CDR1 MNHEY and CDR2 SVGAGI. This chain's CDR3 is CASSYEPNTGELFF. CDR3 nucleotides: TGTGCCAGCAGTTATGAGCCGAACACCGGGGAGCTGTTTTTT.

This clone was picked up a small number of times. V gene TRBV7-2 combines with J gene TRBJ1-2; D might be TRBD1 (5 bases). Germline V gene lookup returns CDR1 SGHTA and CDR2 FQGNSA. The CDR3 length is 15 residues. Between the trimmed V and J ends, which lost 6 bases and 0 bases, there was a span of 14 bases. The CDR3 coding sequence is TGTGCCAGCAGGTTCGCGGGGCGGACTAACTATGGCTACACCTTC. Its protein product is CASRFAGRTNYGYTF.

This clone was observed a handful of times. The CDR3 region has the DNA TGTGCCAGCAGAAGGAGGATGATTGATAATTCACCCCTCCACTTT. Protein sequence: CASRRRMIDNSPLHF. V and J are TRBV7-2 and TRBJ1-6, with unresolved D. CDR3 size: 15 residues. V was clipped by 6 bases and J by 5 bases, with 14 bases between them. From germline, CDR1 is SGHTA and CDR2 FQGNSA.

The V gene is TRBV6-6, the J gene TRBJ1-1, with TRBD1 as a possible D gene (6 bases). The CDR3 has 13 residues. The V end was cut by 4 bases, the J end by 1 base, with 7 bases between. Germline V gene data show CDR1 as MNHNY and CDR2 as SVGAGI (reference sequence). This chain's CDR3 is CASSLDRNTEAFF. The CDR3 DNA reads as TGTGCCAGCAGTTTGGACAGGAACACTGAAGCTTTCTTT.

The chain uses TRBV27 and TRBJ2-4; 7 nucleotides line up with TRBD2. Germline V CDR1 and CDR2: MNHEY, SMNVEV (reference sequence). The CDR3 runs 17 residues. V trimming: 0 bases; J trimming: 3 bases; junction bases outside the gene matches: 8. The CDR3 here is CASSLSASGAIKNIQYF. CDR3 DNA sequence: TGTGCCAGCAGTTTATCTGCCAGCGGGGCGATCAAAAACATTCAGTACTTC.

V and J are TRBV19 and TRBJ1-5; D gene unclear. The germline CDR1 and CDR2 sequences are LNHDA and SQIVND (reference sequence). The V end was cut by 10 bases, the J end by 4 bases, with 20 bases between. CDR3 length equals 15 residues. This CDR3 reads CATRGTLRVNQPQHF. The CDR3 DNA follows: TGTGCCACCCGGGGAACCCTCAGAGTTAATCAGCCCCAGCATTTT.

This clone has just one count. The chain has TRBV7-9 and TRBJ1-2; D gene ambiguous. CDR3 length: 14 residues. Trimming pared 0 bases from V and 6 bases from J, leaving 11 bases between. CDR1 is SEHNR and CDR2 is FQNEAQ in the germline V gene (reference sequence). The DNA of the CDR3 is TGTGCCAGCAGCTTAGCTGGGCTTTGGGATGGCTACACCTTC. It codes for CASSLAGLWDGYTF.

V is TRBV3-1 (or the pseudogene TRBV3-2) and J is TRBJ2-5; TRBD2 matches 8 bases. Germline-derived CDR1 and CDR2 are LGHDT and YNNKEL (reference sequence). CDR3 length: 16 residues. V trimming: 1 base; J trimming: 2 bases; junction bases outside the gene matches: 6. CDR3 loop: CASSQGSRGAQETQYF. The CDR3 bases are TGTGCCAGCAGCCAAGGGTCGCGGGGGGCACAAGAGACCCAGTACTTC.

Written as DNA, the CDR3 is TGCAGCGTTGGTGTTCCAGGTTGGAACACTGAAGCTTTCTTT. This translates into CSVGVPGWNTEAFF. This chain uses TRBV29-1 with TRBJ1-1; D is ambiguous. Germline loops: CDR1 SQVTM, CDR2 ANQGSEA. Deletions cut 4 bases from V and 1 base from J, with 13 bases between. The CDR3 sequence is 14 residues long.

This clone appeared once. The CDR3 loop reads CASSFGTSGTNEQFF. The DNA for the CDR3 is TGTGCCAGCAGCTTCGGGACTAGCGGGACCAATGAGCAGTTCTTC. The chain is built from TRBV13 and TRBJ2-1, with 13 bases aligning to TRBD2. The CDR3 spans 15 residues. Germline CDR1 is PRHDT and CDR2 is FYEKMQ (reference sequence). J gave up 6 bases and V 3 bases, and 2 bases lay outside the gene matches.

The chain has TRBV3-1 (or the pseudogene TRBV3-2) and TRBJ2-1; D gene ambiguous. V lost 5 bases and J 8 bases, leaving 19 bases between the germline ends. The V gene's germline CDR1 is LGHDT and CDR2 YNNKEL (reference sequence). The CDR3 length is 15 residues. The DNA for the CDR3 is TGTGCCAGCAGCTTCCGTCGCGGAAGCGTCGATGAGCAGTTCTTC. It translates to CASSFRRGSVDEQFF.

The CDR3 here is CASMDSSGANVLTF. CDR3 coding DNA: TGTGCCAGCATGGACAGCTCTGGGGCCAACGTCCTGACTTTC. This chain uses TRBV2 with TRBJ2-6; TRBD1 is a possible D gene (6 bases). V lost 7 bases and J 0 bases, leaving 7 bases between the germline ends. Per germline, CDR1 SNHLY and CDR2 FYNNEI. CDR3 length: 14 residues.

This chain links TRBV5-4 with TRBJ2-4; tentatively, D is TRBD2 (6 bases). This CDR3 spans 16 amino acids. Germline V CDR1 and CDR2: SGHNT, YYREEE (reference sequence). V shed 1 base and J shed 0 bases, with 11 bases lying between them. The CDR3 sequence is CASSLRLGLAKNIQYF. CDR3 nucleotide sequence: TGTGCCAGCAGCTTGAGACTAGGACTAGCCAAAAACATTCAGTACTTC.

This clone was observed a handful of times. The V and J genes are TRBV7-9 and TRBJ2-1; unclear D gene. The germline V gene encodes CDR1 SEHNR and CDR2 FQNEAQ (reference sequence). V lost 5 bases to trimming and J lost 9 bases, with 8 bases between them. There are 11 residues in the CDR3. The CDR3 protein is CASSLVSEQFF. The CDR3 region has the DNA TGTGCCAGCAGCCTCGTGAGTGAGCAGTTCTTC.

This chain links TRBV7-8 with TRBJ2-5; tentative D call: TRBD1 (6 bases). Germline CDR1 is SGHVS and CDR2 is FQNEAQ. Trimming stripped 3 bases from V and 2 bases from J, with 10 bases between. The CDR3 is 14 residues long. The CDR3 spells CASSFGQNQETQYF. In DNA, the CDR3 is TGTGCCAGCAGCTTCGGACAGAATCAAGAGACCCAGTACTTC.

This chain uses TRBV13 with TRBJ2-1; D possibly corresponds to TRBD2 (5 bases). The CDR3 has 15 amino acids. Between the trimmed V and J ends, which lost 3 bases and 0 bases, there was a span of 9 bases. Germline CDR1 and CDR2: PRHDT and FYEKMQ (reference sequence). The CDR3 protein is CASSFTGYSYNEQFF. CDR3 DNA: TGTGCCAGCAGCTTTACGGGGTACTCCTACAATGAGCAGTTCTTC.

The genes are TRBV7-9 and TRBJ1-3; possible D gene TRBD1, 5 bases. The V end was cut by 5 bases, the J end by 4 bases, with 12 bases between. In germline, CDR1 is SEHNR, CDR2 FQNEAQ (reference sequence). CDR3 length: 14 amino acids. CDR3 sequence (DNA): TGTGCCAGCAGCCCGACGGGGGGAGGAAACACCATATATTTT. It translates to CASSPTGGGNTIYF.

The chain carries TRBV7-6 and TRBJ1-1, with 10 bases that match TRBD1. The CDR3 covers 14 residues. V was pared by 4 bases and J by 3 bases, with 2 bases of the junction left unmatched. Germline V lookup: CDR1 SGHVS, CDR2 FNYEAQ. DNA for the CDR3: TGTGCCAGCAGCTCCGGACAGGGGGACACTGAAGCTTTCTTT. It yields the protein CASSSGQGDTEAFF.